A single sample is the source of the 20 T cell receptor beta chains below, sequenced in a study of T cells in Graves' hyperthyroidism and ophthalmopathy. Amplification of TCR beta CDR3 regions used RNA as the template. During a first-round RT-PCR of the TCR CDR3, the HTBI primer set was used. TCRdb reprocessed the multiplex PCR reads with MiXCR, giving one entry per CDR3 protein. The table records 300,000 to 400,000 distinct CDR3 sequences, around 23% of them present only once. Material for sequencing was blood. The origin of the receptors is a woman aged 50 to 60 with Graves' hyperthyroidism.

This clonotype was picked up a small number of times. The chain uses TRBV6-2 or TRBV6-3 and TRBJ1-2; D remains unclear. Looked up from germline, CDR1 is MNHEY and CDR2 is SVGEGT. The length of the CDR3 is 14 residues. Trimming removed 2 bases from V and 2 bases from J, with 9 bases in between. CDR3 bases: TGTGCCAGCAGTTACCGCCAGGACAACTATGGCTACACCTTC. It translates to CASSYRQDNYGYTF.

This clonotype was counted a few times. This rearrangement joins TRBV5-4 to TRBJ2-1; D possibly matches TRBD1 or TRBD2 (5 bases each). The V gene's germline CDR1 is SGHNT and CDR2 YYREEE (reference sequence). The CDR3 contains 14 residues. Trimming removed 0 bases from V and 8 bases from J, with 12 bases in between. The CDR3 loop reads CASSLEGPGDEQFF. CDR3 bases: TGTGCCAGCAGCTTGGAGGGACCTGGAGATGAGCAGTTCTTC.

This clonotype was picked up many times. The chain couples TRBV20-1 to TRBJ2-1; 9 bases are shared with TRBD1. From germline, CDR1 is DFQATT and CDR2 SNEGSKA (reference sequence). This CDR3 comprises 15 residues. The V gene end was trimmed by 6 bases and the J gene end by 4 bases; junction bases not matched to a gene: 10. The chain's CDR3 is CSAPETGGRYNEQFF. CDR3 in DNA: TGCAGTGCCCCCGAAACAGGGGGCCGGTACAATGAGCAGTTCTTC.

This clonotype has more than one count but fewer than ten. This rearrangement joins TRBV19 to TRBJ1-1; no reliable D call. Germline V gives CDR1 LNHDA, CDR2 SQIVND (reference sequence). V was cut by 9 bases and J by 1 base, with 12 bases left in between. This CDR3 is built from 13 residues. CDR3 sequence: CASLHERNTEAFF. Written as DNA, the CDR3 is TGTGCCAGCCTGCATGAGAGGAACACTGAAGCTTTCTTT.

This clonotype occurred many times. CDR3 residues: CATSRKGVTYNEQFF. CDR3 bases: TGTGCCACCTCCCGTAAGGGGGTTACCTACAATGAGCAGTTCTTC. The V call is TRBV24-1, the J call TRBJ2-1, with D perhaps matching TRBD1 (6 bases). The length of the CDR3 is 15 residues. V was cut by 9 bases and J by 2 bases, with 16 bases left in between. The germline V gene has CDR1 KGHDR and CDR2 SFDVKD.

This clonotype has just a few counts. The chain links TRBV5-1 to TRBJ2-5; D unresolved. V was trimmed by 3 bases and J by 0 bases, leaving 9 bases between them. The CDR3 has 14 residues. Germline CDR1 reads SGHRS; CDR2 reads YFSETQ. CDR3 in amino acids: CASSSGRNQETQYF. The DNA for the CDR3 is TGCGCCAGCAGCTCAGGCAGGAACCAAGAGACCCAGTACTTC.

Written as DNA, the CDR3 is TGTGCCAGCAGTGAATACAGGGGAATGTCCGGGGAGCTGTTTTTT. Protein sequence: CASSEYRGMSGELFF. The chain carries TRBV25-1 and TRBJ2-2, with a tentative D call TRBD1 (6 bases). Germline V lookup: CDR1 MGHDK, CDR2 SYGVNS. V was pared by 0 bases and J by 6 bases, with 11 bases between. The CDR3 covers 15 residues.

This clonotype has at least ten counts. This chain uses TRBV30 with TRBJ1-2; 7 bases map to TRBD1. The CDR3 length is 15 residues. The V segment lost 1 base and the J segment 0 bases; nucleotides outside the gene matches: 5. Per the germline V gene, CDR1 is GTSNPN and CDR2 is SVGIG (reference sequence). The CDR3 protein is CAWSELGGSNYGYTF. In DNA form, the CDR3 reads TGTGCCTGGAGTGAACTAGGGGGCTCTAACTATGGCTACACCTTC.

The chain employs TRBV15 and TRBJ1-5; TRBD1 might be the D (5 bases). This CDR3 region has 15 residues. V dropped 4 bases and J dropped 3 bases, with 13 bases sitting between them. The V gene's germline CDR1 is LNHNV and CDR2 YYDKDF (reference sequence). The CDR3 sequence: CATSTRDGINQPQHF. The CDR3, as DNA: TGTGCCACCAGCACCCGGGACGGCATCAATCAGCCCCAGCATTTT.

This clonotype came up once. The chain carries TRBV7-9 and TRBJ2-5; no reliable D call. This CDR3 region has 15 residues. Trimming removed 1 base at V and 3 bases at J, with 12 bases between. Germline values: CDR1 SEHNR, CDR2 FQNEAQ (reference sequence). The CDR3 here is CASSLDSTAKETQYF. In DNA, the CDR3 is TGTGCCAGCAGCTTAGATTCTACTGCTAAAGAGACCCAGTACTTC.

This chain joins TRBV19 and TRBJ2-1; D might be TRBD1 (6 bases). This CDR3 has 15 residues. V lost 4 bases to trimming and J lost 12 bases, with 22 bases between them. Germline V gene sequence: CDR1 LNHDA, CDR2 SQIVND (reference sequence). The CDR3 reads CASSTITGNGVLQFF. CDR3 in DNA: TGTGCCAGTAGTACGATAACAGGGAACGGGGTTTTGCAGTTCTTC. Full variable domain (outside the CDR3, taken from reference TRBV19 and TRBJ2-1): DGGITQSPKYLFRKEGQNVTLSCEQNLNHDAMYWYRQDPGQGLRLIYYSQIVNDFQKGDIAEGYSVSREKKESFPLTVTSAQKNPTAFYLCASSTITGNGVLQFFGPGTRLTVL.

This clonotype was detected many times. This chain connects TRBV6-1 to TRBJ2-7, with a tentative D call TRBD2 (5 bases). Trimming shortened V by 11 bases and J by 3 bases, and 14 bases separated the two germline ends. From germline, CDR1 is MNHNS and CDR2 SASEGT. The CDR3 is 12 residues long. The CDR3, as DNA: TGTGCCCTGGCACTAGGCGACTACGAGCAGTACTTC. Its translation is CALALGDYEQYF.

The count of this clonotype is one. The V call is TRBV28, the J call TRBJ2-3; 7 nucleotides line up with TRBD1. This CDR3 is built from 17 residues. CDR1 is MDHEN and CDR2 is SYDVKM in the germline V gene. J lost 4 bases, V lost 4 bases, and 14 bases had no gene match. CDR3 sequence reads: CASSSASGTEYADTQYF. As DNA, the CDR3 is TGTGCCAGCAGTTCCGCGTCCGGGACAGAATATGCAGATACGCAGTATTTT.

Concerning this clonotype itself: Just one base apart from a much larger clone, this may be a read error. The V call is TRBV5-5, the J call TRBJ2-3, with D tentatively TRBD1 or TRBD2 (5 bases each). The CDR3 has 16 amino acids. Trimming took 2 bases from V and 4 from J, leaving 17 bases between them. Germline V gene data show CDR1 as SGHKS and CDR2 as YYEKEE (reference sequence). Here the CDR3 DNA reads TGTGCCAGCAGCTTCGGAAACATCGGGGCCCCAGATACGCAGTATTTT. Its translation is CASSFGNIGAPDTQYF.

This clonotype has more than one count but fewer than ten. The chain joins TRBV7-8 to TRBJ2-5; TRBD2 matches at 13 bases. CDR3 size: 16 residues. Germline values: CDR1 SGHVS, CDR2 FQNEAQ. Unmatched junction bases numbered 6, after V lost 6 bases and J lost 2 bases. The CDR3 DNA is TGTGCCAGCAGACCAGGGACTAGCGGGATACAAGAGACCCAGTACTTC. Residues: CASRPGTSGIQETQYF.

This chain connects TRBV10-3 to TRBJ2-1; tentatively, D is TRBD1 (6 bases). The germline CDR1 and CDR2 sequences are ENHRY and SYGVKD. CDR3 length: 14 residues. With 3 bases removed from V and 0 bases from J, the gap between germline ends came to 6 bases. CDR3 nucleotide sequence: TGTGCCATCAGTGACAGGGGCTCCTACAATGAGCAGTTCTTC. Translated: CAISDRGSYNEQFF.

This clonotype was recorded a few times. The chain employs TRBV11-2 and TRBJ2-7, with 8 bases fitting TRBD1. CDR3 length: 16 residues. Germline trimming cut 5 bases from V and 6 bases from J; bases unmatched to any gene: 15. The germline V gene encodes CDR1 SGHAT and CDR2 FQNNGV. CDR3 amino acids: CASSDLQGATVGEQYF. The CDR3 DNA reads as TGTGCCAGCAGCGACCTGCAGGGGGCGACCGTTGGCGAGCAGTACTTC. The whole variable domain, remainder taken from reference TRBV11-2 and TRBJ2-7, is EAGVAQSPRYKIIEKRQSVAFWCNPISGHATLYWYQQILGQGPKLLIQFQNNGVVDDSQLPKDRFSAERLKGVDSTLKIQPAKLEDSAVYLCASSDLQGATVGEQYFGPGTRLTVT.

This clonotype has a count of ten or more. The chain recombines TRBV7-3 with TRBJ2-3; a weak D match, TRBD2 (6 bases). Trimming took 0 bases from V and 4 from J, leaving 17 bases between them. CDR3 length equals 17 residues. From germline, CDR1 is SGHTA and CDR2 FQGTGA. The CDR3 is CASSLTRIAERPDTQYF. The CDR3 DNA follows: TGTGCCAGCAGCTTAACCAGGATAGCGGAGCGTCCAGATACGCAGTATTTT.

This clonotype was counted only a few times. The rearrangement uses TRBV5-1 and TRBJ2-5, with D perhaps given as TRBD1 or TRBD2 (5 bases each). This CDR3 region has 15 residues. The germline CDR1 and CDR2 sequences are SGHRS and YFSETQ. Trimming removed 4 bases from V and 5 bases from J, with 18 bases in between. DNA of the CDR3: TGCGCCAGCAGCCCCCCCGTGGGGGTAAAGGAGACCCAGTACTTC. Its translation: CASSPPVGVKETQYF.

In this sample, this clonotype turned up many times. This chain uses TRBV4-1 with TRBJ2-3, with D perhaps matching TRBD1 (6 bases). The germline CDR1 and CDR2 sequences are MGHRA and YSYEKL. This CDR3 has 15 residues. The V end was cut by 3 bases, the J end by 2 bases, with 12 bases between. The CDR3 nucleotides read TGCGCCAGCAGCCATCGACAGGAGAACACAGATACGCAGTATTTT. Its translation is CASSHRQENTDTQYF.